This T cell receptor (beta chain) was captured by sequencing in a study of T-cell reconstitution after alpha-beta-depleted transplantation in children. This clonotype has at least ten counts. TCRbeta library construction was performed incorporating unique molecular identifiers. MiXCR was run by TCRdb on the PCR reads, yielding one entry per CDR3 protein. The profile shows about 72,000 distinct CDR3 sequences, about 7.3% of them singletons. Unmatched junction bases numbered 3, after V lost 0 bases and J lost 2 bases. Germline-derived CDR1 and CDR2 are DFQATT and SNEGSKA (reference sequence). The CDR3 spans 15 residues.

Specimen: PBMCs from the stem cell graft donor, collected from the stem cell graft. The clonotype was recovered from a human donor who donated a stem cell graft to a child with acute lymphoblastic leukemia. The rearrangement links TRBV20-1 to TRBJ2-5; TRBD2 matches at 10 bases. This CDR3 is CSARDLAGGQETQYF. The CDR3 region has the DNA TGCAGTGCTAGAGATTTAGCGGGGGGTCAAGAGACCCAGTACTTC.